The 26 T cell receptor beta chains below were found in one sample sequenced in a study of naive and memory T cell subsets. TCR cDNA received a 3' ligated oligonucleotide that carried a UMI. Four PCR rounds used nested alpha and beta constant region primers plus the SP2 primer. TCRdb recomputed calls from the 5' RACE reads with MiXCR, one row per CDR3 protein. The data contain 45,000 to 55,000 distinct CDR3 sequences, 4% to 5% of them singletons. These receptors all stem from a female donor in good health.

This chain links TRBV7-9 with TRBJ2-7; D tentatively reads TRBD1 or TRBD2 (5 bases each). The V gene's germline CDR1 is SEHNR and CDR2 FQNEAQ (reference sequence). This CDR3 is 13 amino acids long. V dropped 5 bases and J dropped 5 bases, with 13 bases sitting between them. As DNA, the CDR3 is TGTGCCAGCAGCCCGGGACGTTTCGACGAGCAGTACTTC. This gives the protein CASSPGRFDEQYF.

The rearrangement joins TRBV29-1 to TRBJ1-3; 7 nucleotides line up with TRBD1. Looked up from germline, CDR1 is SQVTM and CDR2 is ANQGSEA. The CDR3 length is 13 residues. The V gene end was trimmed by 6 bases and the J gene end by 1 base; junction bases not matched to a gene: 3. CDR3 nucleotide sequence: TGCAGCGTGAGACAGGGATCTGGAAACACCATATATTTT. As protein: CSVRQGSGNTIYF.

This clonotype has at least ten counts. The CDR3 DNA sequence: TGTGCCAGCAGTTACTCTAAAGATCAGCCCCAGCATTTT. This codes for CASSYSKDQPQHF. The chain combines TRBV6-5 with TRBJ1-5; D remains ambiguous. Trimming pared 0 bases from V and 5 bases from J, leaving 5 bases between. Germline lookup yields CDR1 MNHEY and CDR2 SVGAGI. The CDR3 length is 13 residues.

This clonotype was picked up many times. This sequence joins TRBV6-1 and TRBJ2-7; 8 bases agree with TRBD2. This CDR3 region has 15 residues. V gave up 1 base and J gave up 1 base; unmatched junction bases: 3. Looked up from germline, CDR1 is MNHNS and CDR2 is SASEGT. The CDR3 DNA reads as TGTGCCAGCAGTGAAGGTAGCGGGATTTCCTACGAGCAGTACTTC. Its protein is CASSEGSGISYEQYF.

This clonotype was counted ten times or more. The chain has TRBV20-1 and TRBJ1-1; D gene ambiguous. V lost 1 base, J lost 6 bases, and 12 bases lay in between. CDR1 is DFQATT and CDR2 is SNEGSKA in the germline V gene (reference sequence). The CDR3 length is 13 residues. CDR3 DNA sequence: TGCAGTGCTAGAGTTACTGCGGAGTCTGAAGCTTTCTTT. Protein sequence: CSARVTAESEAFF.

This clonotype was observed many times. The chain employs TRBV13 and TRBJ1-1; D gene ambiguous. The CDR3 totals 15 residues. Germline CDR1 reads PRHDT; CDR2 reads FYEKMQ (reference sequence). V lost 4 bases and J lost 2, with 14 bases in between. The CDR3 is CASSSRAPVNTEAFF. CDR3 bases: TGTGCCAGCAGCTCCCGGGCTCCCGTAAACACTGAAGCTTTCTTT. Looking up the rest from reference TRBV13 and TRBJ1-1 gives the full variable domain: AAGVIQSPRHLIKEKRETATLKCYPIPRHDTVYWYQQGPGQDPQFLISFYEKMQSDKGSIPDRFSAQQFSDYHSELNMSSLELGDSALYFCASSSRAPVNTEAFFGQGTRLTVV.

This clonotype was counted at least ten times. The chain links TRBV15 to TRBJ2-7; D is unclear. The CDR3 consists of 14 residues. Germline lookup yields CDR1 LNHNV and CDR2 YYDKDF (reference sequence). V lost 0 bases, J lost 5 bases, and 11 bases lay in between. CDR3 coding DNA: TGTGCCACCAGCAGAGATTATTTCAGCCACGAGCAGTACTTC. Translating it yields CATSRDYFSHEQYF.

This clonotype has at least ten counts. This rearrangement joins TRBV6-5 to TRBJ2-7, with D possibly called TRBD1 or TRBD2 (6 bases each). V was pared by 6 bases and J by 6 bases, with 15 bases between. From germline, CDR1 is MNHEY and CDR2 SVGAGI. The CDR3 has 13 residues. Here the CDR3 reads CASRWGALREQYF. The CDR3 nucleotides read TGTGCCAGCAGATGGGGGGCCCTTCGCGAGCAGTACTTC.

This clonotype was picked up many times. The chain carries TRBV12-3 or TRBV12-4 and TRBJ2-1; 7 bases align to TRBD2. V was pared by 5 bases and J by 5 bases, with 12 bases of the junction left unmatched. The CDR3 spans 16 residues. CDR3: CASSPWEGSADNEQFF. The CDR3 DNA is TGTGCCAGCAGTCCCTGGGAGGGTAGCGCAGACAATGAGCAGTTCTTC.

The rearrangement links TRBV4-1 to TRBJ1-2; no firm D call. The CDR3 covers 15 residues. With 5 bases removed from V and 6 bases from J, the gap between germline ends came to 19 bases. The V gene's germline CDR1 is MGHRA and CDR2 YSYEKL. The CDR3 region is CASSYRQEREDGYTF. The CDR3 DNA reads as TGCGCCAGCAGCTATCGGCAGGAGAGGGAGGATGGCTACACCTTC.

This clonotype was counted ten times or more. This chain joins TRBV11-2 and TRBJ2-7; D could derive from TRBD1 or TRBD2 (5 bases each). The CDR3 consists of 13 residues. V was clipped by 7 bases and J by 2 bases, with 12 bases between them. Germline assignment: CDR1 SGHAT and CDR2 FQNNGV. DNA of the CDR3: TGTGCCAGCATTGGGGGACCGACCTACGAGCAGTACTTC. Amino acid sequence: CASIGGPTYEQYF.

This clonotype appeared a few times. The V gene is TRBV28, the J gene TRBJ2-3; D is possibly TRBD1 (5 bases). The CDR3 runs to 15 residues. The germline V and J ends were trimmed by 2 bases and 5 bases, with 14 bases remaining between them. Germline CDR1 reads MDHEN; CDR2 reads SYDVKM. This CDR3 is CASSLLGVYGDTQYF. DNA for the CDR3: TGTGCCAGCAGTTTACTAGGGGTATACGGAGATACGCAGTATTTT.

At least ten counts were recorded for this clonotype. The rearrangement joins TRBV7-9 to TRBJ1-2; D is uncertain. The CDR3 totals 11 residues. Trimming took 2 bases from V and 3 from J, leaving 1 base between them. CDR1 and CDR2 from the germline V gene are SEHNR and FQNEAQ (reference sequence). CDR3 protein: CASSLHYGYTF. CDR3 DNA: TGTGCCAGCAGCTTACACTATGGCTACACCTTC.

This clonotype was seen ten or more times. The V call is TRBV28, the J call TRBJ1-4, with 10 bases fitting TRBD1. The CDR3 loop spans 15 amino acids. The trim removed 6 bases at V and 11 bases at J, leaving 12 bases unmatched. Germline V gives CDR1 MDHEN, CDR2 SYDVKM. The CDR3 nucleotides read TGTGCCAGCAGCCCCACCGGGACAGGGGCCGGGAAACTGTTTTTT. Translating gives CASSPTGTGAGKLFF.

The rearrangement uses TRBV28 and TRBJ1-2; no clear D. The germline V gene has CDR1 MDHEN and CDR2 SYDVKM. The CDR3 has 12 amino acids. V dropped 6 bases and J dropped 8 bases, with 13 bases sitting between them. CDR3 in amino acids: CASRRYSSGYTF. CDR3 nucleotide sequence: TGTGCCAGCAGACGATACAGTTCAGGCTACACCTTC.

This clonotype was seen repeatedly, ten times or more. In nucleotides, the CDR3 is TGTGCCAGCAGGGGAGGACTAGCGGGAGTTCGTTACAATGAGCAGTTCTTC. Residues: CASRGGLAGVRYNEQFF. V is TRBV5-6 and J is TRBJ2-1; 13 bases map to TRBD2. CDR1 and CDR2 from the germline V gene are SGHDT and YYEEEE. The CDR3 loop spans 17 amino acids. Trimming at V came to 5 bases and at J to 4 bases, leaving 9 bases not matched to a gene.

This clonotype occurred many times. This sequence joins TRBV5-4 and TRBJ2-1, with 9 bases aligning to TRBD1. CDR3 length: 15 residues. In germline, CDR1 is SGHNT, CDR2 YYREEE (reference sequence). The V gene end was trimmed by 5 bases and the J gene end by 5 bases; junction bases not matched to a gene: 8. This chain's CDR3 is CASRGSGTGHNEQFF. The CDR3, as DNA: TGTGCCAGCAGGGGCTCCGGGACAGGGCACAATGAGCAGTTCTTC.

This clonotype was counted at least ten times. The chain links TRBV27 to TRBJ2-6, with a weak D call TRBD1 (5 bases). The CDR3 covers 16 residues. V lost 0 bases and J 4 bases, leaving 10 bases between the germline ends. In germline, CDR1 is MNHEY, CDR2 SMNVEV (reference sequence). CDR3 in amino acids: CASSLSMGRGANVLTF. In nucleotides, the CDR3 is TGTGCCAGCAGTTTATCGATGGGGCGCGGGGCCAACGTCCTGACTTTC.

This clonotype was observed at least ten times. The V gene is TRBV27, the J gene TRBJ1-4; 7 nucleotides match TRBD1. V shed 0 bases, J shed 11 bases, and the junction held 6 bases outside the gene matches. The CDR3 is 14 residues long. Germline V gene data show CDR1 as MNHEY and CDR2 as SMNVEV (reference sequence). The CDR3: CASSLSAGGGKLFF. DNA for the CDR3: TGTGCCAGCAGTTTATCGGCAGGGGGAGGGAAACTGTTTTTT. Full variable domain (remainder filled in from reference TRBV27 and TRBJ1-4): EAQVTQNPRYLITVTGKKLTVTCSQNMNHEYMSWYRQDPGLGLRQIYYSMNVEVTDKGDVPEGYKVSRKEKRNFPLILESPSPNQTSLYFCASSLSAGGGKLFFGSGTQLSVL.

This clonotype came up many times. The V and J genes are TRBV6-6 and TRBJ2-1, with TRBD2 matching over 7 bases. The J segment lost 0 bases and the V segment lost 6 bases, leaving 8 bases of the junction unmatched. The CDR3 is 16 residues long. Looked up from germline, CDR1 is MNHNY and CDR2 is SVGAGI (reference sequence). The CDR3 reads CASSPGLVDSYNEQFF. In DNA form, the CDR3 reads TGTGCCAGCAGCCCTGGACTAGTAGACTCCTACAATGAGCAGTTCTTC.

This clonotype was recorded at least ten times. The gene calls are TRBV6-5 and TRBJ2-7; the D gene could be TRBD1 or TRBD2 (5 bases each). Trimming pared 7 bases from V and 5 bases from J, leaving 21 bases between. Germline CDR1 and CDR2: MNHEY and SVGAGI. This CDR3 is 15 amino acids long. CDR3 in amino acids: CASTSLGSWDHEQYF. Here the CDR3 DNA reads TGTGCCAGCACCTCCCTGGGGAGTTGGGACCACGAGCAGTACTTC.

As regards this clonotype: This clone may be a read error of a much larger clone one base away. This rearrangement joins TRBV6-5 to TRBJ2-1; unclear D gene. The CDR3 is 13 residues long. V dropped 11 bases and J dropped 0 bases, with 11 bases sitting between them. In germline, CDR1 is MNHEY, CDR2 SVGAGI. CDR3 amino acids: CASQKGSYNEQFF. The CDR3 DNA follows: TGTGCCTCCCAAAAAGGCTCCTACAATGAGCAGTTCTTC.

In its sample, this clonotype was seen many times. The chain links TRBV27 to TRBJ2-1, with D unresolved. The CDR3 consists of 14 residues. Per the germline V gene, CDR1 is MNHEY and CDR2 is SMNVEV (reference sequence). Trimming took off 7 bases at V and 7 bases at J, with 17 bases between the two ends. Here the CDR3 reads CASIPYQGMNEQFF. DNA for the CDR3: TGTGCCAGCATCCCCTATCAAGGGATGAATGAGCAGTTCTTC.

This clonotype showed up many times. The rearrangement uses TRBV20-1 and TRBJ1-2; D call uncertain. Looked up from germline, CDR1 is DFQATT and CDR2 is SNEGSKA (reference sequence). CDR3 length: 12 residues. Trimming removed 4 bases at V and 8 bases at J, with 14 bases between. CDR3 loop: CSANLKVSGYTF. Here the CDR3 DNA reads TGCAGTGCTAACCTAAAAGTCTCGGGCTACACCTTC.

The chain is built from TRBV7-2 and TRBJ2-1; 9 bases are a match to TRBD1. The CDR3 is 15 residues long. V trimming: 4 bases; J trimming: 5 bases; junction bases outside the gene matches: 6. CDR1 is SGHTA and CDR2 is FQGNSA in the germline V gene. CDR3 amino acids: CASSSGTGNHNEQFF. CDR3 coding DNA: TGTGCCAGCAGCTCCGGGACAGGGAACCACAATGAGCAGTTCTTC.

This clonotype was recorded many times. V usage is TRBV7-2 and J usage is TRBJ2-1, with D possibly matching TRBD2 (7 bases). CDR1 is SGHTA and CDR2 is FQGNSA in the germline V gene. The CDR3 is made up of 18 amino acids. V was trimmed by 4 bases and J by 6 bases, leaving 25 bases between them. CDR3 nucleotide sequence: TGTGCCAGCAGCTCCCCCCGCGGGGGCGGGAGAATGGCCAATGAGCAGTTCTTC. It translates to CASSSPRGGGRMANEQFF.